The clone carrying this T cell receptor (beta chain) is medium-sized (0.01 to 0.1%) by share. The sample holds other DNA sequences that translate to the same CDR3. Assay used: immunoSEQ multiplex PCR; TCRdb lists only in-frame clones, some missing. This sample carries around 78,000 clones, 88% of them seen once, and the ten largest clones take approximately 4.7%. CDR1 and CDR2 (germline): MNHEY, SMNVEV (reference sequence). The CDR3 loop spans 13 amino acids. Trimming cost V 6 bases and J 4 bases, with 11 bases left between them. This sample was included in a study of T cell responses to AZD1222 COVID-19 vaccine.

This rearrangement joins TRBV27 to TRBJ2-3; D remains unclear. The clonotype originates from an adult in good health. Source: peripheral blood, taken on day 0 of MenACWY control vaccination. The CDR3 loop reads CASSLSRPDTQYF. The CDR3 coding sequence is TGTGCCAGCAGCCTAAGCAGGCCAGATACGCAGTATTTT.